This T cell receptor beta chain was identified during a study of long-term antiretroviral therapy in people with HIV. Whole-study results and caveats: Across all time points, the repertoire was dominated by clones that expanded before ART. Once patients were on ART, diversity went higher but still fell short of transplant donor controls.

Sequencing used immunoSEQ v3.0 at survey level. Profiling relied on immunoSEQ multiplex PCR, and the TCRdb table lists in-frame clones only, not all of them. The repertoire has about 21,000 clones, 82% of them found once; the top ten carry 8.1%. CDR3 length: 16 amino acids. CDR1 is ENHRY and CDR2 is SYGVKD in the germline V gene. The J segment lost 2 bases and the V segment lost 4 bases, leaving 6 bases of the junction unmatched. The study drew at least one pre-ART and at least two post-ART PBMC samples from every donor. This clone was counted between two and nine times. The antigen remains undetermined.

The chain uses TRBV10-3 and TRBJ1-3; 9 bases map to TRBD1. The sequences come from unsorted PBMCs, collected at the start of antiretroviral therapy. The sequence was collected from a man over 45 with HIV. The CDR3 DNA reads as TGTGCCATCAGTGCCGGACAGGGGAGGACTGGAAACACCATATATTTT. Protein: CAISAGQGRTGNTIYF.